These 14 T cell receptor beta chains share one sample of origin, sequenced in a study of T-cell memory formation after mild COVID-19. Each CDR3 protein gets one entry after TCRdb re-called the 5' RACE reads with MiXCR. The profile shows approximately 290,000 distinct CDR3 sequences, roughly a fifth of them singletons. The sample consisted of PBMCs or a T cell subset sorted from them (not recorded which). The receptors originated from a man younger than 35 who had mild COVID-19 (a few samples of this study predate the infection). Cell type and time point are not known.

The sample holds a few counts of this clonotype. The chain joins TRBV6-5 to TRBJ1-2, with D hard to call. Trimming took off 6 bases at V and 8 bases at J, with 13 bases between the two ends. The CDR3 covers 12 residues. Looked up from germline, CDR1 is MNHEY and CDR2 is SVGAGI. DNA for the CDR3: TGTGCCAGCAGAACAATTACGGAGGGCTACACCTTC. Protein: CASRTITEGYTF.

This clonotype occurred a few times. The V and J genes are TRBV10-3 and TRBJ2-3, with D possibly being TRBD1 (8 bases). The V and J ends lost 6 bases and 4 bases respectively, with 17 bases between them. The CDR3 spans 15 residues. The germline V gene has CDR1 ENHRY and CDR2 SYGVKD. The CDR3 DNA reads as TGTGCCATCAGCACAGGGGGGGCGAGGGCAGATACGCAGTATTTT. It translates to CAISTGGARADTQYF.

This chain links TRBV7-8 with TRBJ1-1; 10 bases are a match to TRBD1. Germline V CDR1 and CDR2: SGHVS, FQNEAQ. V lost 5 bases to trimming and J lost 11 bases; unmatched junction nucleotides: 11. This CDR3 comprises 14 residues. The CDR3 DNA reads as TGTGCCAGCAGCGCCGACAGGGGGCCTGCAGTGGCTTTCTTT. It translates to CASSADRGPAVAFF.

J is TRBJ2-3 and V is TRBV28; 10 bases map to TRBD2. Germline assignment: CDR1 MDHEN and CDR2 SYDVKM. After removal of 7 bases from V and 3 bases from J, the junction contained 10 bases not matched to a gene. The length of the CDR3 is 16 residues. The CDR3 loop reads CASTGWSGGATDTQYF. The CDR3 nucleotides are TGTGCCAGCACCGGATGGAGCGGGGGGGCTACAGATACGCAGTATTTT. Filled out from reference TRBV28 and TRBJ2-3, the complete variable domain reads DVKVTQSSRYLVKRTGEKVFLECVQDMDHENMFWYRQDPGLGLRLIYFSYDVKMKEKGDIPEGYSVSREKKERFSLILESASTNQTSMYLCASTGWSGGATDTQYFGPGTRLTVL.

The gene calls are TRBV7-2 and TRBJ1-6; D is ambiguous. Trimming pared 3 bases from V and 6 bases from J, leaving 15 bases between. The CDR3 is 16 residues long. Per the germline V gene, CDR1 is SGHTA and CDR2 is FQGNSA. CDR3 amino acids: CASSLRQAFANSPLHF. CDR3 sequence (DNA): TGTGCCAGCAGCTTGCGGCAGGCATTCGCTAATTCACCCCTCCACTTT.

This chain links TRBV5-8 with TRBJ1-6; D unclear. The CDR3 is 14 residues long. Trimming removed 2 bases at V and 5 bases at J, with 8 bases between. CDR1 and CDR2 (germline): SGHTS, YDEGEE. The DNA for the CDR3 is TGTGCCAGCAGCTTTCGGGGAAATAATTCACCCCTCCACTTT. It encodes CASSFRGNNSPLHF.

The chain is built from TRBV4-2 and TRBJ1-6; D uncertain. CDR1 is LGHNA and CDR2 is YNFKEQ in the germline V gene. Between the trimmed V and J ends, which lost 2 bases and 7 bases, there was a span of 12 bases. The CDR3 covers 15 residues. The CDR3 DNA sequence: TGTGCCAGCAGCCAACAGGTTAGCCCAAATTCACCCCTCCACTTT. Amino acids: CASSQQVSPNSPLHF.

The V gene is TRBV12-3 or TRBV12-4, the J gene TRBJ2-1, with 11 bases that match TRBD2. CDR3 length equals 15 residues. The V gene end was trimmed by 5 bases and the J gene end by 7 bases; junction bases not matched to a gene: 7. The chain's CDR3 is CASSALAGGTNEQFF. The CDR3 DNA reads TGTGCCAGCAGTGCTCTAGCGGGGGGCACAAATGAGCAGTTCTTC.

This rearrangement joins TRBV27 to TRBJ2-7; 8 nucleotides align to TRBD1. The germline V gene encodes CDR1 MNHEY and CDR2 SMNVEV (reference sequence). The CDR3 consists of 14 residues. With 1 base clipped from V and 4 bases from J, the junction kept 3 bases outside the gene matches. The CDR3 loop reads CASSLYRGSYEQYV. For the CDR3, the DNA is TGTGCCAGCAGTTTATACAGGGGGAGTTACGAGCAGTACGTC.

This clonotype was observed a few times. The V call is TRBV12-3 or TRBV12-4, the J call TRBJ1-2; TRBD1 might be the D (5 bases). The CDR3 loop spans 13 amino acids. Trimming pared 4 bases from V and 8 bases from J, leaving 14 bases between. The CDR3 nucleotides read TGTGCCAGCAGTTGGGGGATTGGTGGAGGCTACACCTTC. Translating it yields CASSWGIGGGYTF.

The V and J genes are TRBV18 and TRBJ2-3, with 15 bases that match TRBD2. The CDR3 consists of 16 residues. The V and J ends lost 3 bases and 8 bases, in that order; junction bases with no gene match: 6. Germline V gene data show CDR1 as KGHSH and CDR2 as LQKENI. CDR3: CASSPYGTSGRSTQYF. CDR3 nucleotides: TGTGCCAGCTCACCTTACGGGACTAGCGGGAGGAGTACGCAGTATTTT.

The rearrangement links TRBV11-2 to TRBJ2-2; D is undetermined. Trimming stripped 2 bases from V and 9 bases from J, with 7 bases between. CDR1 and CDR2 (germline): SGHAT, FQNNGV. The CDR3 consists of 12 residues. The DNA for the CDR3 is TGTGCCAGCAGCTTAAACCGCCGGGAGCTGTTTTTT. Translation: CASSLNRRELFF.

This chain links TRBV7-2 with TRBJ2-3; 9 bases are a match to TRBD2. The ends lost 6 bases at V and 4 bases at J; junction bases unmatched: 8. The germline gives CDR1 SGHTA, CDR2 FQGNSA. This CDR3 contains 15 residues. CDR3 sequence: CASRQTSGQADTQYF. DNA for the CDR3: TGTGCCAGCAGGCAAACTAGCGGGCAGGCAGATACGCAGTATTTT.

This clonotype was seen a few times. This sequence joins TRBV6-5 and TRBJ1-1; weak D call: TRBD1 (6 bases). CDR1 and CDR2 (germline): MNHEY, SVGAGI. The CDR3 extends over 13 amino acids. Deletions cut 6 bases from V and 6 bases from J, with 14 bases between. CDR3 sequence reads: CASRAGGLPEAFF. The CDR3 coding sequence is TGTGCCAGCAGGGCCGGGGGGCTGCCTGAAGCTTTCTTT.